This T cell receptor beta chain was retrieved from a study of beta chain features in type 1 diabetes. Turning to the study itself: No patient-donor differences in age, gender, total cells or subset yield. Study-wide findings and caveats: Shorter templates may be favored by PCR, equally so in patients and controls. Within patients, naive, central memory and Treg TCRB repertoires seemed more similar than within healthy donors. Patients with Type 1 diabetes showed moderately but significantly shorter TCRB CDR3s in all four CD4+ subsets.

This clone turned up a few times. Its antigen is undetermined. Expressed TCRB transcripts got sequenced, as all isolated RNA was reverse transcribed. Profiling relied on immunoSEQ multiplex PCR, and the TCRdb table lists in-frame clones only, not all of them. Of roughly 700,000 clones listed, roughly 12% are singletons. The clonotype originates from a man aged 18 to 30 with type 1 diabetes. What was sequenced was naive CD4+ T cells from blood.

The CDR3 DNA sequence: TGTGCCAGCAGCCCAAGGGTTCCCCCAGATACGCAGTATTTT. Amino acids: CASSPRVPPDTQYF. J is TRBJ2-3 and V is TRBV2; D ambiguous. The germline CDR1 and CDR2 sequences are SNHLY and FYNNEI. Trimming took off 6 bases at V and 4 bases at J, with 14 bases between the two ends. The CDR3 is 14 residues long.